Listed below are T cell receptor beta chains from one sample, sequenced in a study of control samples from healthy donors and cancer patients. Repertoires were generated with immunoSEQ multiplex PCR, while TCRdb's copy carries only in-frame clones and drops some. The table includes around 150,000 clones, around 94% detected once. The specimen was PBMCs. The receptors were gathered from a man in his fifties or sixties with colorectal cancer. The CDR3 runs from the conserved cysteine through the conserved F or W. A D gene is named only where the DNA matches it firmly. Expanded clones get a size class; other rows say once, few or many, or leave the size out.

D	V	size	J	DNA	CDR3
NA	TRBV6-6	NA	TRBJ2-7	TGTGCCAGCAGTTATGAGGAGCAGTACTTC	CASSYEEQYF
NA	TRBV5-1	NA	TRBJ2-2	TGCGCCAGCAGCTCCGGGCATACAGGGAACACCGGGGAGCTGTTTTTT	CASSSGHTGNTGELFF
NA	TRBV19	once	TRBJ1-3	TGTGCCAGTAGCCTACAGGGAACTGGAAACACCATATATTTT	CASSLQGTGNTIYF
TRBD2	TRBV11-3	NA	TRBJ2-3	TGTGCCAGCAGCTTAGGGACGGGGGGGGTGACGGATACGCAGTATTTT	CASSLGTGGVTDTQYF
NA	TRBV28	NA	TRBJ2-2	TGTGCCAGCAGTCCCATCAGGGACACCGGGGAGCTGTTTTTT	CASSPIRDTGELFF
NA	TRBV2	NA	TRBJ1-5	TGTGCCAGCACTGATAGGGATCCCAATCAGCCCCAGCATTTT	CASTDRDPNQPQHF
TRBD2	TRBV10-1	NA	TRBJ2-5	TGCGCCAGCAGTGAGACCGGGACTAGCGGGGGGGCCTGTGAGACCCAGTACTTC	CASSETGTSGGACETQYF
NA	TRBV7-9	NA	TRBJ2-2	TGTGCCAGCACCCCACCGGGGCGGGGAGAGAACACCGGGGAGCTGTTTTTT	CASTPPGRGENTGELFF
TRBD2	TRBV19	NA	TRBJ2-1	TGTGCCAGTAGTATAGGACTCGGGGGGGGATACAATGAGCAGTTCTTC	CASSIGLGGGYNEQFF
NA	TRBV25-1	NA	TRBJ2-1	TGTGCCAGCAGAGGAACTAACGAGCAGTTCTTC	CASRGTNEQFF
NA	TRBV4-3	NA	TRBJ2-5	TGCGCCAGCAGCCCCGTCAGGGGGGTGGAGACCCAGTACTTC	CASSPVRGVETQYF
NA	TRBV6-2/TRBV6-3	NA	TRBJ2-4	TGTGCCAGCAGTTACAGCCTAGCTAATGACATTCAGTACTTC	CASSYSLANDIQYF
TRBD1	TRBV6-5	NA	TRBJ1-2	TGTGCCAGCAGGGTGACAGGGCACTATGGCTACACCTTC	CASRVTGHYGYTF
NA	TRBV6-5	NA	TRBJ1-2	TGTGCCAGCAGGCGTAGGCAGAGCGGCTACACCTTC	CASRRRQSGYTF
NA	TRBV19	NA	TRBJ1-5	TGTGCCAGTAGCCCGGGAGGGGACCAGCCCCAGCATTTT	CASSPGGDQPQHF
NA	TRBV5-1	NA	TRBJ1-1	TGCGCCAGCAGCTTGGCCCCGACGGGACAGAACACTGAAGCTTTCTTT	CASSLAPTGQNTEAFF
NA	TRBV7-9	NA	TRBJ1-1	TGTGCCAGCAGCCTCGGACATTCGAACACTGAAGCTTTCTTT	CASSLGHSNTEAFF
NA	TRBV9	NA	TRBJ1-2	TGTGCCAGCAGCGAGAAGGGACCCACCTATGGCTACACCTTC	CASSEKGPTYGYTF
NA	TRBV5-4	NA	TRBJ2-7	TGTGCCAGCAGCAATGGGACCTACGAGCAGTACTTC	CASSNGTYEQYF
TRBD1	TRBV19	NA	TRBJ2-7	TGTGCCAGTAGTATAGCGGACAGGAACTCCTACGAGCAGTACTTC	CASSIADRNSYEQYF